The next 5 T cell receptor beta chains were all read from a single sample in a study of T and B cells in COVID-19 patients. From blood, about 250-500 ng of genomic DNA served as TRB template. BIOMED2 TRB-A/B primer pools were used in multiplex TRB PCR. TCRdb re-analysed the multiplex PCR reads in MiXCR, keeping a single row per CDR3 protein. Of approximately 3,000 distinct CDR3 sequences listed, 22% were seen once; the top ten hold 16%. The sample consisted of blood. All receptors derive from a human donor with active COVID-19.

This clonotype is judged medium-sized. This rearrangement joins TRBV6-2 or TRBV6-3 to TRBJ2-5, with 12 bases matching TRBD2. With 5 bases clipped from V and 5 bases from J, the junction kept 6 bases outside the gene matches. From germline, CDR1 is MNHEY and CDR2 SVGEGT. The CDR3 runs 15 residues. CDR3 nucleotides: TGTGCCAGCAGTCCGGGACTAGCGGGTCGTGAGACCCAGTACTTC. Amino acids: CASSPGLAGRETQYF.

By sample fraction, this clonotype is medium-sized (0.01 to 0.1%). The chain joins TRBV12-3 or TRBV12-4 to TRBJ2-2; D call uncertain. The CDR3 contains 13 residues. V was clipped by 0 bases and J by 5 bases, with 4 bases between them. CDR3 coding DNA: TGTGCCAGCAGTTTAGCCAGAACCGGGGAGCTGTTTTTT. This gives the protein CASSLARTGELFF.

This clonotype ranks as medium-sized. This sequence joins TRBV5-4 and TRBJ2-5; 7 nucleotides match TRBD1. CDR1 is SGHNT, CDR2 YYREEE, per germline (reference sequence). Trimming cost V 4 bases and J 5 bases; bases outside gene matches: 8. This CDR3 has 14 amino acids. The CDR3 region is CASSLGTVTETQYF. As DNA, the CDR3 is TGTGCCAGCAGCCTAGGGACAGTGACGGAGACCCAGTACTTC.

Judged by abundance, this clonotype is medium-sized. This chain uses TRBV12-3 or TRBV12-4 with TRBJ1-2; D gene unclear. This CDR3 is 13 amino acids long. V lost 0 bases, J lost 4 bases, and 6 bases lay in between. The CDR3: CASSLAPFYGYTF. The CDR3 DNA follows: TGTGCCAGCAGTTTAGCGCCCTTCTATGGCTACACCTTC.

J is TRBJ2-2 and V is TRBV6-5, with 11 bases lining up with TRBD1. The junction had 3 bases not matched to a gene; V was cut back by 4 bases and J by 5 bases. Per the germline V gene, CDR1 is MNHEY and CDR2 is SVGAGI. The CDR3 is made up of 15 amino acids. CDR3 in amino acids: CASSFGTGGTGELFF. DNA for the CDR3: TGTGCCAGCAGTTTCGGGACAGGGGGTACCGGGGAGCTGTTTTTT.